The 10 T cell receptor beta chains below all came from one sample that was sequenced in a study of Ad26.COV2.S vaccination and SARS-CoV-2 variants. The treatment is: around 19 received Ad26.COV2.S at low or high dose, single or two shots; a few received placebo; per-sample allocation not given. Sample collection was performed on day 63 after the first vaccine or placebo injection. The assay was immunoSEQ multiplex PCR, and TCRdb's table has in-frame clones only and misses some. The sample gives about 470,000 clones, 90% of which show up once; roughly 4% is in the top ten. Sequences were derived from peripheral blood, sampled in a trial of Ad26.COV2.S vaccine versus placebo. These receptors were collected from a person between 18 and 59 years old who received the Ad26.COV2.S COVID-19 vaccine or a placebo.

The chain has TRBV13 and TRBJ2-7; D uncertain. The V end lost 4 bases, the J end lost 6 bases, and 19 bases lay between the germline ends. The CDR3 length is 15 residues. The germline V gene has CDR1 PRHDT and CDR2 FYEKMQ (reference sequence). Written as DNA, the CDR3 is TGTGCCAGCAGCTCCCGAATCACCTCGGCGTTCGAGCAGTACTTC. Its protein product is CASSSRITSAFEQYF.

The J gene is TRBJ1-3, the V gene TRBV11-3; D is undetermined. Germline values: CDR1 SGHNT, CDR2 YENEEA. The V end was cut by 4 bases, the J end by 0 bases, with 10 bases between. The CDR3 runs 15 residues. This CDR3 is CASSSIMSSGNTIYF. DNA of the CDR3: TGTGCCAGCAGCTCCATTATGAGCTCTGGAAACACCATATATTTT.

This chain links TRBV5-4 with TRBJ2-2; D not certain. V was shortened by 2 bases and J by 0 bases, with 17 bases between the two germline ends. The CDR3 sequence is 18 residues long. Per germline, CDR1 SGHNT and CDR2 YYREEE (reference sequence). The CDR3 nucleotides are TGTGCCAGCAGCTTATCGGTCGGACCTACCTCGAACACCGGGGAGCTGTTTTTT. Amino acid sequence: CASSLSVGPTSNTGELFF.

This CDR3 reads CASSFRPRDEQFF. The CDR3 nucleotides are TGTGCCAGCAGCTTTCGGCCGCGAGATGAGCAGTTCTTC. This chain uses TRBV7-8 with TRBJ2-1; no clear D gene. Germline V gene lookup returns CDR1 SGHVS and CDR2 FQNEAQ. Trimming removed 3 bases at V and 8 bases at J, with 11 bases between. The CDR3 contains 13 residues.

This chain links TRBV18 with TRBJ2-4; weak D call: TRBD1 (5 bases). V shed 2 bases and J shed 7 bases, with 21 bases lying between them. Per germline, CDR1 KGHSH and CDR2 LQKENI. This CDR3 comprises 17 residues. CDR3 DNA: TGTGCCAGCTCACCATTATCCCAGGGCGCCTTAGGGAACATTCAGTACTTC. Its translation: CASSPLSQGALGNIQYF.

The chain links TRBV19 to TRBJ2-1; 10 nucleotides match TRBD2. J was trimmed by 8 bases and V by 7 bases; bases with no gene match: 14. The germline V gene has CDR1 LNHDA and CDR2 SQIVND (reference sequence). This CDR3 is 16 amino acids long. The CDR3 nucleotides read TGTGCCAGTACACGGAGCGGGAGGGCCCCCAGGGATGAGCAGTTCTTC. It specifies CASTRSGRAPRDEQFF. The whole variable domain, remainder taken from reference TRBV19 and TRBJ2-1, is DGGITQSPKYLFRKEGQNVTLSCEQNLNHDAMYWYRQDPGQGLRLIYYSQIVNDFQKGDIAEGYSVSREKKESFPLTVTSAQKNPTAFYLCASTRSGRAPRDEQFFGPGTRLTVL.

The table lists this clone with a few counts. The chain employs TRBV28 and TRBJ1-5, with D perhaps TRBD1 (6 bases). Germline V gene data show CDR1 as MDHEN and CDR2 as SYDVKM. The CDR3 consists of 14 residues. The germline V and J ends were trimmed by 6 bases and 7 bases, with 16 bases remaining between them. DNA for the CDR3: TGTGCCAGCAGGCTCGGGGGCCGGCAGCAGCCCCAGCATTTT. Translated, it gives CASRLGGRQQPQHF.

In nucleotides, the CDR3 is TGCAGCGTTGAAGGACGGGGCGGCGGCGAGCAGTACTTC. As protein: CSVEGRGGGEQYF. The chain links TRBV29-1 to TRBJ2-7, with D perhaps being TRBD1 or TRBD2 (5 bases each). Trimming removed 1 base at V and 6 bases at J, with 13 bases between. In germline, CDR1 is SQVTM, CDR2 ANQGSEA. The CDR3 has 13 residues.

This rearrangement joins TRBV7-9 to TRBJ1-1; perhaps TRBD1 as D (6 bases). Germline values: CDR1 SEHNR, CDR2 FQNEAQ (reference sequence). The CDR3 is 14 residues long. Between the trimmed V and J ends, which lost 6 bases and 5 bases, there was a span of 16 bases. The CDR3: CASRYAGTQTEAFF. The DNA of the CDR3 is TGTGCCAGCAGGTACGCCGGGACACAGACTGAAGCTTTCTTT.

The J gene is TRBJ2-7, the V gene TRBV4-1; 16 bases agree with TRBD2. V lost 3 bases and J lost 0; bases outside the gene matches: 11. The CDR3 covers 20 residues. Germline lookup yields CDR1 MGHRA and CDR2 YSYEKL. The CDR3 DNA follows: TGCGCCAGCAGCCAGGGGACAGCGGGACTAGCGGGAGGGCACTCCTACGAGCAGTACTTC. Translated, it gives CASSQGTAGLAGGHSYEQYF.